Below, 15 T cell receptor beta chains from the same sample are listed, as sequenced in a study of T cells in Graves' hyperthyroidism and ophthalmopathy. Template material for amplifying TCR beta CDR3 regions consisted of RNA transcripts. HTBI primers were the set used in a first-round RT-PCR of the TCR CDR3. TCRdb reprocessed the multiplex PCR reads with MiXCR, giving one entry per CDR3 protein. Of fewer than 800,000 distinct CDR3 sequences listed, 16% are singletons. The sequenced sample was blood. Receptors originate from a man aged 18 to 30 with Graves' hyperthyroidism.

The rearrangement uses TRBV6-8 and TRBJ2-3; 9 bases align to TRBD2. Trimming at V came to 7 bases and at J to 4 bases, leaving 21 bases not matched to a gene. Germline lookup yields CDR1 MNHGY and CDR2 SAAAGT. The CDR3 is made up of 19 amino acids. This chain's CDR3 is CASIQNGAGGPPTADTQYF. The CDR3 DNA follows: TGTGCCAGCATCCAAAACGGAGCGGGAGGCCCCCCAACGGCAGATACGCAGTATTTT.

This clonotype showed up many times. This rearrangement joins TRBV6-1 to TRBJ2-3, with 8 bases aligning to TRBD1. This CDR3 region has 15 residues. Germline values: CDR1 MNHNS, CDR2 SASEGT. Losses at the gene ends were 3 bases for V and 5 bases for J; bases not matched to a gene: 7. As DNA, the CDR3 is TGTGCCAGCAGTGACCCGGACAGGGATGAAGATACGCAGTATTTT. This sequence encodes CASSDPDRDEDTQYF.

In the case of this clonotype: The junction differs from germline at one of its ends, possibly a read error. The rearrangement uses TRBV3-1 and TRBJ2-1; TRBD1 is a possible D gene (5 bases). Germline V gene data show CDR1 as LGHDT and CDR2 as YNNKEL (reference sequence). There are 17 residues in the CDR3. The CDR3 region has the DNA TGTGCCAGCTCACCGAGAGAGACAGCCAGCTCCTACAATGAGCGGTTCTTC. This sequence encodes CASSPRETASSYNERFF.

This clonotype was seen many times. The CDR3 spells CASSRTWGTVNTEAFF. The CDR3 nucleotides are TGTGCCAGCAGCCGCACGTGGGGGACAGTGAACACTGAAGCTTTCTTT. The chain has TRBV11-3 and TRBJ1-1; 7 bases match TRBD1. Per germline, CDR1 SGHNT and CDR2 YENEEA. This CDR3 is 16 amino acids long. With V trimmed by 5 bases and J by 0 bases, 9 bases remained unmatched.

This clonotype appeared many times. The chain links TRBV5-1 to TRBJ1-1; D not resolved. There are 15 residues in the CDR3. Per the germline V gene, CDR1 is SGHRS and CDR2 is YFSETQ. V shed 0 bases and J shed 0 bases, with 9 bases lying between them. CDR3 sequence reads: CASSLEEVMNTEAFF. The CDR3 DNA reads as TGCGCCAGCAGCTTGGAGGAGGTCATGAACACTGAAGCTTTCTTT.

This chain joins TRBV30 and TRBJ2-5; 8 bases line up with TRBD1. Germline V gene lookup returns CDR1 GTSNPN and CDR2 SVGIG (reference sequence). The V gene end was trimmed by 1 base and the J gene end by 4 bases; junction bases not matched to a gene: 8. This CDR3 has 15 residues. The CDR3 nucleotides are TGTGCCTGGAGTGACGGGAGACAGGGGATAGAGACCCAGTACTTC. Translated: CAWSDGRQGIETQYF.

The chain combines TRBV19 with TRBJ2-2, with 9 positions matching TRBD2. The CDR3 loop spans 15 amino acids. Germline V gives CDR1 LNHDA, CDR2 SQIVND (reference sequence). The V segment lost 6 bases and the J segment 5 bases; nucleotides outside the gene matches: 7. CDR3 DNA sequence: TGTGCCAGTAGGATGAGCGGGAGGTGGACCGGGGAGCTGTTTTTT. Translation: CASRMSGRWTGELFF.

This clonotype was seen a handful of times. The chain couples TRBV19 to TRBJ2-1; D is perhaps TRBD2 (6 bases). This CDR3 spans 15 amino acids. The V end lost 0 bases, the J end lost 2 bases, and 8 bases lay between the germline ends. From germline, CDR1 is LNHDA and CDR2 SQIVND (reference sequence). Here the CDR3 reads CASSIEGLPYNEQFF. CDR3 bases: TGTGCCAGTAGTATAGAAGGACTACCCTACAATGAGCAGTTCTTC.

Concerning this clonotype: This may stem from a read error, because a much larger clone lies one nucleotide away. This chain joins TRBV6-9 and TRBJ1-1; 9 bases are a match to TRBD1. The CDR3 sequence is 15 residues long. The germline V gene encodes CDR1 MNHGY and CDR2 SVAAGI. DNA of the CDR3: TGTACCAGCAGTTTTGAGGACAGGGGGAACACTGAAGCTTTCTTT. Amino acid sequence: CTSSFEDRGNTEAFF.

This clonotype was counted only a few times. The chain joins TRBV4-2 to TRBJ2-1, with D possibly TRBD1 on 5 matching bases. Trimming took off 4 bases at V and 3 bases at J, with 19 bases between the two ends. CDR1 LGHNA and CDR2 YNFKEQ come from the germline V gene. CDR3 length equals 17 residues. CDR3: CASSPPQGTPLYNEQFF. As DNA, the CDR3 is TGTGCCAGCAGCCCGCCCCAGGGTACCCCCCTCTACAATGAGCAGTTCTTC.

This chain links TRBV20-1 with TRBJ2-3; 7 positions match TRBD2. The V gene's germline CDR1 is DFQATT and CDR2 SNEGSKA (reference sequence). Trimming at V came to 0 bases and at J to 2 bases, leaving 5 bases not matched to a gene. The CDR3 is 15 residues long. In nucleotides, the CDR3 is TGCAGTGCTAGAGACCTGAGCGGGACCACAGATACGCAGTATTTT. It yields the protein CSARDLSGTTDTQYF.

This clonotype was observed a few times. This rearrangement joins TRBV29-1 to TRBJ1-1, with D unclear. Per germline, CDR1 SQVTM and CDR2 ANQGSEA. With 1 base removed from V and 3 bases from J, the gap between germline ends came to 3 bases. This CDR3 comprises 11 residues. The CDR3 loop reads CSVEGDTEAFF. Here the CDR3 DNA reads TGCAGCGTTGAAGGGGACACTGAAGCTTTCTTT.

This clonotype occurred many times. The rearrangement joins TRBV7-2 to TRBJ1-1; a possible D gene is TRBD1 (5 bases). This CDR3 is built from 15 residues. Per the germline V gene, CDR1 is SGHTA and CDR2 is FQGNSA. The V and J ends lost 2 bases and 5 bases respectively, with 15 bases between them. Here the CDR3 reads CASSLYQGLRTEAFF. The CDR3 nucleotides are TGTGCCAGCAGCTTATATCAGGGATTGAGGACTGAAGCTTTCTTT.

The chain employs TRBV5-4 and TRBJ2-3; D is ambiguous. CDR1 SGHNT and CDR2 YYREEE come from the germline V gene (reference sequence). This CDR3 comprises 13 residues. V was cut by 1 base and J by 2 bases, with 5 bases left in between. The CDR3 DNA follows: TGTGCCAGCAGCTTGCACGACACAGATACGCAGTATTTT. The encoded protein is CASSLHDTDTQYF.

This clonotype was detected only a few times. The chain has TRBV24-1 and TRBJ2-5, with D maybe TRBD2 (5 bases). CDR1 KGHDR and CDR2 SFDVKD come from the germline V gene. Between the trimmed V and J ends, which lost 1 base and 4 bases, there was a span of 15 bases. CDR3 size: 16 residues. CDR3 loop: CATSDFRPDFGETQYF. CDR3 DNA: TGTGCCACCAGTGATTTCCGACCGGACTTTGGAGAGACCCAGTACTTC.